Below, 28 T cell receptor beta chains from the same sample are listed, as sequenced in a study of response to subunit inactivated influenza vaccine. One entry per CDR3 protein, called by TCRdb with MiXCR from the RT-PCR reads. The data show 710,000 or so distinct CDR3 sequences, 15% to 19% seen once. The sample in question was PBMCs from blood, obtained 11 to 12 days after vaccination. Receptor source: a man over 45 who received an inactivated influenza vaccine.

This clonotype was observed a few times. J is TRBJ2-1 and V is TRBV15, with 7 bases identical to TRBD1. The CDR3 totals 16 residues. Looked up from germline, CDR1 is LNHNV and CDR2 is YYDKDF (reference sequence). V was clipped by 3 bases and J by 9 bases; unmatched bases: 14. The CDR3 here is CATSSLWTGDEAEQFF. CDR3 sequence (DNA): TGTGCCACCAGCAGTCTTTGGACAGGCGATGAGGCTGAGCAGTTCTTC.

V and J are TRBV7-9 and TRBJ1-2; unclear D gene. Germline V CDR1 and CDR2: SEHNR, FQNEAQ (reference sequence). V was shortened by 1 base and J by 4 bases, with 13 bases between the two germline ends. The CDR3 runs to 15 residues. CDR3 residues: CASSLESQAFYGYTF. Here the CDR3 DNA reads TGTGCCAGCAGCTTAGAGAGCCAGGCATTCTATGGCTACACCTTC. Based on the CDR3 plus reference TRBV7-9 and TRBJ1-2, the full variable domain is DTGVSQNPRHKITKRGQNVTFRCDPISEHNRLYWYRQTLGQGPEFLTYFQNEAQLEKSRLLSDRFSAERPKGSFSTLEIQRTEQGDSAMYLCASSLESQAFYGYTFGSGTRLTVV.

This chain joins TRBV7-6 and TRBJ2-1; weak D call: TRBD1 (6 bases). CDR1 and CDR2 from the germline V gene are SGHVS and FNYEAQ. V lost 1 base to trimming and J lost 5 bases, with 6 bases between them. The CDR3 loop spans 13 amino acids. CDR3 region: CASSLGDNNEQFF. The CDR3 DNA follows: TGTGCCAGCAGCTTAGGGGACAACAATGAGCAGTTCTTC.

The J gene is TRBJ2-7, the V gene TRBV9; D is unclear. This CDR3 is built from 14 residues. Germline lookup yields CDR1 SGDLS and CDR2 YYNGEE. Trimming stripped 0 bases from V and 3 bases from J, with 10 bases between. CDR3 sequence: CASSVGTVGYEQYF. For the CDR3, the DNA is TGTGCCAGCAGCGTAGGGACGGTAGGCTACGAGCAGTACTTC.

Only a few counts were recorded for this clonotype. The genes are TRBV7-3 and TRBJ2-1; D gene uncertain. The V and J ends lost 5 bases and 7 bases respectively, with 18 bases between them. CDR3 size: 15 residues. Germline CDR1 is SGHTA and CDR2 is FQGTGA. The CDR3 loop reads CASSPGHAQSNEQFF. Written as DNA, the CDR3 is TGTGCCAGCAGCCCCGGGCACGCACAAAGTAATGAGCAGTTCTTC.

The chain couples TRBV12-3 or TRBV12-4 to TRBJ1-4; 9 bases are a match to TRBD1. CDR3 length: 15 amino acids. V shed 6 bases, J shed 5 bases, and the junction held 7 bases outside the gene matches. In DNA form, the CDR3 reads TGTGCCAGCAGAGTCCTGACAGGGGGAAATGAAAAACTGTTTTTT. Translating gives CASRVLTGGNEKLFF.

This clonotype has a handful of counts. The CDR3 DNA is TGCAGCGTGACGACCGGGCTCACAGATACGCAGTATTTT. It yields the protein CSVTTGLTDTQYF. This chain uses TRBV29-1 with TRBJ2-3; D is ambiguous. The CDR3 totals 13 residues. V dropped 6 bases and J dropped 2 bases, with 12 bases sitting between them. Germline assignment: CDR1 SQVTM and CDR2 ANQGSEA.

The genes are TRBV30 and TRBJ2-5; maybe TRBD2 (6 bases). This CDR3 region has 14 residues. Trimming shortened V by 0 bases and J by 5 bases, and 13 bases separated the two germline ends. Germline V gene sequence: CDR1 GTSNPN, CDR2 SVGIG (reference sequence). The CDR3 spells CAWSVGAGWETQYF. DNA for the CDR3: TGTGCCTGGAGTGTCGGGGCGGGGTGGGAGACCCAGTACTTC.

This clonotype showed up just a few times. The J gene is TRBJ1-1, the V gene TRBV4-1, with D possibly TRBD1 on 5 matching bases. This CDR3 has 15 amino acids. V lost 0 bases to trimming and J lost 3 bases, with 11 bases between them. CDR1 and CDR2 from the germline V gene are MGHRA and YSYEKL. CDR3 coding DNA: TGCGCCAGCAGCCAAGACCGGAGGGGTTACACTGAAGCTTTCTTT. It specifies CASSQDRRGYTEAFF.

This clonotype was recorded a few times. The chain carries TRBV5-6 and TRBJ2-3; 11 nucleotides line up with TRBD2. Trimming at V came to 5 bases and at J to 3 bases, leaving 8 bases not matched to a gene. Germline V gene lookup returns CDR1 SGHDT and CDR2 YYEEEE. The CDR3 runs to 16 residues. Here the CDR3 DNA reads TGTGCCAGCAGGTTAGCGGGGGGGGAATGGACAGATACGCAGTATTTT. Translated, it gives CASRLAGGEWTDTQYF.

This clonotype was seen a handful of times. This sequence joins TRBV12-3 or TRBV12-4 and TRBJ2-2, with 7 bases matching TRBD2. After removal of 3 bases from V and 6 bases from J, the junction contained 7 bases not matched to a gene. CDR3 size: 15 residues. CDR3 sequence reads: CASSFAAGASGELFF. The CDR3 DNA follows: TGTGCCAGCAGTTTCGCTGCGGGAGCATCCGGGGAGCTGTTTTTT.

This chain connects TRBV20-1 to TRBJ2-5; TRBD1 is a possible D gene (7 bases). The germline V and J ends were trimmed by 1 base and 5 bases, with 14 bases remaining between them. The CDR3 loop spans 14 amino acids. Per the germline V gene, CDR1 is DFQATT and CDR2 is SNEGSKA (reference sequence). DNA of the CDR3: TGCAGTGCTAGAGGCAGGGGGGTAAGGGAGACCCAGTACTTC. Its protein is CSARGRGVRETQYF.

This sequence joins TRBV20-1 and TRBJ2-2; D might be TRBD2 (6 bases). Germline V gives CDR1 DFQATT, CDR2 SNEGSKA (reference sequence). V lost 2 bases and J 6 bases, leaving 13 bases between the germline ends. CDR3 length equals 14 residues. Written as DNA, the CDR3 is TGCAGTGCTAGATCCATCGGGAGTCCCGGGGAGCTGTTTTTT. Translated, it gives CSARSIGSPGELFF.

The rearrangement uses TRBV19 and TRBJ2-5, with D unclear. Germline CDR1 is LNHDA and CDR2 is SQIVND (reference sequence). Trimming stripped 5 bases from V and 5 bases from J, with 12 bases between. The CDR3 extends over 13 amino acids. CDR3 DNA: TGTGCCAGTAGTCCCGGTGTTTTCGAGACCCAGTACTTC. It specifies CASSPGVFETQYF.

This clonotype was seen only a few times. The J gene is TRBJ2-1, the V gene TRBV20-1; D is perhaps TRBD1 or TRBD2 (5 bases each). Between the trimmed V and J ends, which lost 2 bases and 2 bases, there was a span of 16 bases. Looked up from germline, CDR1 is DFQATT and CDR2 is SNEGSKA (reference sequence). CDR3 length equals 16 residues. The CDR3 DNA is TGCAGTGCTAGAATTCCCCGGGACCATACCTACAATGAGCAGTTCTTC. Translating it yields CSARIPRDHTYNEQFF.

Ten or more counts support this clonotype. The chain couples TRBV9 to TRBJ2-1; a weak D match, TRBD2 (6 bases). In germline, CDR1 is SGDLS, CDR2 YYNGEE. Deletions cut 3 bases from V and 1 base from J, with 11 bases between. The CDR3 totals 15 residues. CDR3 protein: CASSAAGPSYNEQFF. Here the CDR3 DNA reads TGTGCCAGCAGCGCGGCGGGACCATCCTACAATGAGCAGTTCTTC. Full variable domain (missing parts from reference TRBV9 and TRBJ2-1): DSGVTQTPKHLITATGQRVTLRCSPRSGDLSVYWYQQSLDQGLQFLIQYYNGEERAKGNILERFSAQQFPDLHSELNLSSLELGDSALYFCASSAAGPSYNEQFFGPGTRLTVL.

This clonotype showed up just a few times. The CDR3 sequence is CASSLPGSSVNEQYF. Here the CDR3 DNA reads TGTGCCAGCAGTTTACCCGGGTCATCTGTCAACGAGCAGTACTTC. The chain uses TRBV28 and TRBJ2-7; D is uncertain. V lost 2 bases and J 5 bases, leaving 16 bases between the germline ends. From germline, CDR1 is MDHEN and CDR2 SYDVKM. CDR3 length: 15 amino acids.

This clonotype was picked up a small number of times. The CDR3 is CASGEHLSYEQYF. The CDR3, as DNA: TGTGCCAGCGGGGAGCATCTGTCTTACGAGCAGTACTTC. The rearrangement joins TRBV27 to TRBJ2-7, with TRBD2 as a possible D gene (5 bases). The V gene's germline CDR1 is MNHEY and CDR2 SMNVEV (reference sequence). CDR3 length equals 13 residues. V was clipped by 8 bases and J by 4 bases, with 15 bases between them.

The V gene is TRBV27, the J gene TRBJ1-2, with 7 bases matching TRBD1. Trimming took 5 bases from V and 8 from J; bases not matched to a gene: 11. The germline CDR1 and CDR2 sequences are MNHEY and SMNVEV (reference sequence). The CDR3 is 14 residues long. The CDR3 DNA follows: TGTGCCAGCAGTGCAACAGGGGTGGCCCGGGGCTACACCTTC. Translated, it gives CASSATGVARGYTF.

The V gene is TRBV6-1, the J gene TRBJ2-4; tentatively, D is TRBD1 or TRBD2 (5 bases each). Germline CDR1 MNHNS, CDR2 SASEGT. This CDR3 is 15 amino acids long. V dropped 5 bases and J dropped 8 bases, with 19 bases sitting between them. The CDR3, as DNA: TGTGCCAGCAGTCCCCTCCGGGGCGGCTCGGACATTCAGTACTTC. Its translation: CASSPLRGGSDIQYF.

This clonotype has just a few counts. The chain recombines TRBV7-2 with TRBJ2-7; 13 bases map to TRBD2. Germline loops: CDR1 SGHTA, CDR2 FQGNSA. The CDR3 extends over 15 amino acids. After removal of 5 bases from V and 5 bases from J, the junction contained 6 bases not matched to a gene. CDR3 coding DNA: TGTGCCAGCAGCGCCCAACTAGCGGGGGGGCACGAGCAGTACTTC. Translated: CASSAQLAGGHEQYF. Full variable domain (rest looked up from reference TRBV7-2 and TRBJ2-7): GAGVSQSPSNKVTEKGKDVELRCDPISGHTALYWYRQSLGQGLEFLIYFQGNSAPDKSGLPSDRFSAERTGGSVSTLTIQRTQQEDSAVYLCASSAQLAGGHEQYFGPGTRLTVT.

This clonotype was counted many times. The chain joins TRBV4-2 to TRBJ2-2; no clear D gene. CDR1 and CDR2 from the germline V gene are LGHNA and YNFKEQ. Trimming shortened V by 0 bases and J by 1 base, and 9 bases separated the two germline ends. The CDR3 has 16 residues. The CDR3 DNA follows: TGTGCCAGCAGCCAAGAATTCGCCCGGAACACCGGGGAGCTGTTTTTT. It yields the protein CASSQEFARNTGELFF.

This clonotype was counted between two and nine times. The V gene is TRBV12-3 or TRBV12-4, the J gene TRBJ2-7, with D maybe TRBD2 (5 bases). Trimming pared 5 bases from V and 12 bases from J, leaving 17 bases between. CDR3 length: 12 residues. CDR3 coding DNA: TGTGCCAGCAGTCCGACCCGGACCCGGGGGTACTTC. Its protein product is CASSPTRTRGYF.

This clonotype appeared a few times. The rearrangement uses TRBV7-2 and TRBJ2-1; a weak D match, TRBD2 (6 bases). V dropped 7 bases and J dropped 2 bases, with 18 bases sitting between them. Germline V gene sequence: CDR1 SGHTA, CDR2 FQGNSA. This CDR3 spans 16 amino acids. CDR3 in amino acids: CASMGGTGGTYNEQFF. The CDR3 bases are TGTGCCAGCATGGGCGGGACCGGCGGAACCTACAATGAGCAGTTCTTC.

The V gene is TRBV7-9, the J gene TRBJ2-5; the match to TRBD1 covers 11 bases. The CDR3 covers 17 residues. CDR1 is SEHNR, CDR2 FQNEAQ, per germline (reference sequence). J was trimmed by 2 bases and V by 7 bases; bases with no gene match: 12. The CDR3 DNA follows: TGTGCCAGCAACAACCGGGACAGGGGGGCTGGACAAGAGACCCAGTACTTC. Protein: CASNNRDRGAGQETQYF.

This clonotype has a count of ten or more. V and J are TRBV7-9 and TRBJ2-2; 8 nucleotides line up with TRBD1. Per the germline V gene, CDR1 is SEHNR and CDR2 is FQNEAQ (reference sequence). V shed 6 bases, J shed 1 base, and the junction held 7 bases outside the gene matches. The CDR3 extends over 16 amino acids. The CDR3: CASRLTGTGNTGELFF. The CDR3 nucleotides read TGTGCCAGCAGGCTAACCGGGACAGGGAACACCGGGGAGCTGTTTTTT.

The chain joins TRBV6-1 to TRBJ1-5; D not certain. V was pared by 3 bases and J by 3 bases, with 9 bases between. The germline CDR1 and CDR2 sequences are MNHNS and SASEGT. This CDR3 comprises 14 residues. Written as DNA, the CDR3 is TGTGCCAGCAGTGATGGCGGAAACAATCAGCCCCAGCATTTT. Its translation: CASSDGGNNQPQHF.

This clonotype has just a few counts. The chain joins TRBV5-1 to TRBJ2-2; no clear D gene. The CDR3 loop spans 13 amino acids. Between the trimmed V and J ends, which lost 7 bases and 1 base, there was a span of 8 bases. Germline V gene sequence: CDR1 SGHRS, CDR2 YFSETQ. The CDR3 here is CASEKGNTGELFF. The CDR3, as DNA: TGCGCCAGCGAGAAGGGGAACACCGGGGAGCTGTTTTTT.